The rows below give T cell receptor beta chains drawn from one sample of a study of T cell responses to AZD1222 COVID-19 vaccine. Sequenced by immunoSEQ multiplex PCR; TCRdb stores in-frame clones only, minus some. The sample carries 65,000 to 85,000 clones, roughly 84% recorded once. The sample here was peripheral blood, taken on day 0 of AZD1222 vaccination. The receptors were gathered from an adult in good health. Each CDR3 is given with its conserved first and last residue. A D gene is named only where the DNA matches it firmly. Clone sizes are given selectively: once, few, many, or a class where the clone is expanded.

v_call,d_call,j_call,clone_size,cdr3_aa,cdr3_nt
TRBV2,TRBD1,TRBJ1-4,-,CASGRTGDNEKLFF,TGTGCCAGCGGCCGGACAGGGGATAATGAAAAACTGTTTTTT
TRBV5-5,-,TRBJ2-2,-,CASSLVGTGELFF,TGTGCCAGCAGCTTAGTAGGGACCGGGGAGCTGTTTTTT
TRBV19,-,TRBJ1-6,-,CASNTLGTNHSPLHF,TGTGCCAGTAACACGCTGGGGACGAACCATTCACCCCTCCACTTT
TRBV19,TRBD1,TRBJ1-1,-,CASRVDRMNTEAFF,TGTGCCAGTAGGGTGGACAGGATGAACACTGAAGCTTTCTTT
TRBV11-3,TRBD2,TRBJ2-1,-,CASSPGLDRPSEQFF,TGTGCCAGCAGCCCAGGACTAGACCGACCGAGTGAGCAGTTCTTC
TRBV29-1,TRBD1,TRBJ1-2,-,CSVEGGKDRTYGYTF,TGCAGCGTTGAAGGAGGGAAGGACAGGACCTATGGCTACACCTTC
TRBV9,TRBD1,TRBJ1-2,-,CASSVGAGGGNYGYTF,TGTGCCAGCAGCGTAGGGGCAGGGGGCGGTAACTATGGCTACACCTTC
TRBV6-5,TRBD1,TRBJ1-1,-,CASSYQRQGKLEAFF,TGTGCCAGCAGTTACCAACGACAGGGGAAGTTGGAAGCTTTCTTT
TRBV5-1,-,TRBJ1-6,-,CASSPASPYSPLHF,TGCGCCAGCAGCCCCGCCAGCCCCTATTCACCCCTCCACTTT
TRBV4-3,-,TRBJ2-2,-,CASSQAENTGELFF,TGCGCCAGCAGCCAAGCAGAGAACACCGGGGAGCTGTTTTTT
TRBV27,-,TRBJ1-1,-,CASSSWTAEEAFF,TGTGCCAGCAGTTCCTGGACAGCCGAGGAAGCTTTCTTT
TRBV29-1,-,TRBJ2-2,once,CGSADSTGELFF,TGCGGATCCGCGGACAGCACCGGGGAGCTGTTTTTT
TRBV5-3,-,TRBJ1-6,-,CARSPTHRADSPLHF,TGTGCCAGAAGCCCTACCCACAGGGCCGATTCACCCCTCCACTTT
TRBV2,TRBD2,TRBJ2-5,-,CASSGGRLAGQETQYF,TGTGCCAGCAGTGGGGGCCGACTAGCGGGGCAAGAGACCCAGTACTTC